The 16 T cell receptor beta chains below come from one sample, sequenced in a study of T cells after yellow fever vaccination. TCRdb redid the calling of the 5' RACE reads with MiXCR, one entry per CDR3 protein. This sample has about 400,000 distinct CDR3 sequences, with under 7.5% found just once. This material consisted of PBMCs, taken 5 days after the yellow fever booster vaccination. These receptors originate from a man in his thirties or forties who received the YFV17D yellow fever vaccine.

This clonotype was detected ten times or more. The V and J genes are TRBV2 and TRBJ2-7, with TRBD2 identical over 8 bases. With V trimmed by 1 base and J by 3 bases, 8 bases remained unmatched. The CDR3 covers 16 residues. Germline V gene sequence: CDR1 SNHLY, CDR2 FYNNEI. The CDR3 coding sequence is TGTGCCAGCAGTGAAGGCCCTAGCGGGCAACACTACGAGCAGTACTTC. Translating it yields CASSEGPSGQHYEQYF. The variable domain in full, completed from reference TRBV2 and TRBJ2-7, reads EPEVTQTPSHQVTQMGQEVILRCVPISNHLYFYWYRQILGQKVEFLVSFYNNEISEKSEIFDDQFSVERPDGSNFTLKIRSTKLEDSAMYFCASSEGPSGQHYEQYFGPGTRLTVT.

This clonotype was found a few times. The chain has TRBV13 and TRBJ2-5, with a tentative D call TRBD2 (6 bases). Trimming removed 5 bases from V and 3 bases from J, with 13 bases in between. The CDR3 runs 14 residues. Germline values: CDR1 PRHDT, CDR2 FYEKMQ (reference sequence). CDR3: CASSRLGGEETQYF. The CDR3 DNA follows: TGTGCCAGCAGCCGTCTAGGAGGGGAAGAGACCCAGTACTTC.

V is TRBV7-2 and J is TRBJ2-1, with a possible D match to TRBD1 (6 bases). The V gene's germline CDR1 is SGHTA and CDR2 FQGNSA. The germline V and J ends were trimmed by 5 bases and 3 bases, with 14 bases remaining between them. There are 15 residues in the CDR3. The CDR3 region has the DNA TGTGCCAGCAGCACACCGGGACAACGCTACAATGAGCAGTTCTTC. Protein product: CASSTPGQRYNEQFF.

This clonotype was seen a handful of times. The chain employs TRBV11-2 and TRBJ2-1; D could derive from TRBD1 or TRBD2 (6 bases each). Per germline, CDR1 SGHAT and CDR2 FQNNGV. The CDR3 runs 18 residues. V was trimmed by 1 base and J by 2 bases, leaving 18 bases between them. The CDR3 DNA reads TGTGCCAGCAGCTTAGGAGGAGGGGGTTGGGGAGCCTACAATGAGCAGTTCTTC. It codes for CASSLGGGGWGAYNEQFF. The variable domain in full, with the rest retrieved from reference TRBV11-2 and TRBJ2-1, is EAGVAQSPRYKIIEKRQSVAFWCNPISGHATLYWYQQILGQGPKLLIQFQNNGVVDDSQLPKDRFSAERLKGVDSTLKIQPAKLEDSAVYLCASSLGGGGWGAYNEQFFGPGTRLTVL.

This clonotype was observed a few times. The chain links TRBV12-5 to TRBJ2-7; 8 bases line up with TRBD1. After removal of 5 bases from V and 5 bases from J, the junction contained 5 bases not matched to a gene. Germline V gene sequence: CDR1 LGHNT, CDR2 FRNRAP. This CDR3 contains 13 residues. In DNA form, the CDR3 reads TGTGCTAGTGGTACAGGGGGTATCCACGAGCAGTACTTC. Its protein is CASGTGGIHEQYF. Variable domain in full (rest from reference TRBV12-5 and TRBJ2-7): DARVTQTPRHKVTEMGQEVTMRCQPILGHNTVFWYRQTMMQGLELLAYFRNRAPLDDSGMPKDRFSAEMPDATLATLKIQPSEPRDSAVYFCASGTGGIHEQYFGPGTRLTVT.

This clonotype came up a few times. The V gene is TRBV27, the J gene TRBJ2-7; the match to TRBD2 covers 9 bases. The CDR3 contains 16 residues. Germline V gives CDR1 MNHEY, CDR2 SMNVEV (reference sequence). J lost 6 bases, V lost 5 bases, and 14 bases had no gene match. CDR3 sequence: CASSPRLASGKREQYF. CDR3 nucleotides: TGTGCCAGCAGTCCCCGTTTGGCTAGCGGGAAACGCGAGCAGTACTTC.

This clonotype occurred a few times. The chain uses TRBV12-3 or TRBV12-4 and TRBJ2-7, with a tentative D call TRBD2 (5 bases). The CDR3 consists of 15 residues. V gave up 4 bases and J gave up 2 bases, with 15 bases separating them. Here the CDR3 DNA reads TGTGCCAGCAGTTCTGAAATCCGAGGGCCCTACGAGCAGTACTTC. It is translated as CASSSEIRGPYEQYF.

This clonotype was observed many times. This chain connects TRBV7-2 to TRBJ2-7; tentatively, D is TRBD2 (5 bases). This CDR3 has 15 amino acids. Germline CDR1 is SGHTA and CDR2 is FQGNSA. Trimming took 1 base from V and 0 from J, leaving 10 bases between them. The CDR3 bases are TGTGCCAGCAGCTTAGTGGGTAGCGACTCCTACGAGCAGTACTTC. It specifies CASSLVGSDSYEQYF.

This clonotype was picked up many times. The chain employs TRBV20-1 and TRBJ1-5, with D perhaps matching TRBD1 (5 bases). This CDR3 is built from 13 residues. V lost 7 bases, J lost 3 bases, and 13 bases lay in between. From germline, CDR1 is DFQATT and CDR2 SNEGSKA (reference sequence). The CDR3 here is CSGGEAFNQPQHF. As DNA, the CDR3 is TGCAGTGGAGGGGAGGCGTTCAATCAGCCCCAGCATTTT.

This chain connects TRBV28 to TRBJ2-1; 7 bases are shared with TRBD2. CDR3 length equals 14 residues. Germline values: CDR1 MDHEN, CDR2 SYDVKM. Losses at the gene ends were 9 bases for V and 0 bases for J; bases not matched to a gene: 5. The CDR3: CASTSASSYNEQFF. The CDR3 nucleotides are TGTGCCAGTACTAGCGCCAGCTCCTACAATGAGCAGTTCTTC.

This clonotype was observed many times. This chain uses TRBV4-3 with TRBJ2-1; 9 bases align to TRBD1. Per germline, CDR1 LGHNA and CDR2 YSLEER. V was pared by 3 bases and J by 9 bases, with 21 bases of the junction left unmatched. There are 19 residues in the CDR3. The CDR3 nucleotides read TGCGCCAGCAGCCAGGCCCCGGCGGGATGGGGACAGGGCGGTGGTGAGCAGTTCTTC. Protein sequence: CASSQAPAGWGQGGGEQFF.

This clonotype was recorded at least ten times. The chain couples TRBV4-3 to TRBJ2-2; TRBD2 agrees at 14 bases. After removal of 4 bases from V and 6 bases from J, the junction contained 4 bases not matched to a gene. The CDR3 extends over 16 amino acids. Germline loops: CDR1 LGHNA, CDR2 YSLEER. In DNA, the CDR3 is TGCGCCAGCAGCCTCGGGACTAGCGGGAGTTCCGGGGAGCTGTTTTTT. It yields the protein CASSLGTSGSSGELFF.

This clonotype was recorded at least ten times. CDR3 in DNA: TGTGCCAGCAGCGACGGACTAGCGGCCTACGAGCAGTACTTC. Translation: CASSDGLAAYEQYF. The V and J genes are TRBV7-2 and TRBJ2-7, with 10 positions matching TRBD2. Looked up from germline, CDR1 is SGHTA and CDR2 is FQGNSA. CDR3 length: 14 residues. V lost 5 bases and J lost 2; bases outside the gene matches: 3. Full variable domain (outside the CDR3, taken from reference TRBV7-2 and TRBJ2-7): GAGVSQSPSNKVTEKGKDVELRCDPISGHTALYWYRQSLGQGLEFLIYFQGNSAPDKSGLPSDRFSAERTGGSVSTLTIQRTQQEDSAVYLCASSDGLAAYEQYFGPGTRLTVT.

Many counts were recorded for this clonotype. V gene TRBV7-9 combines with J gene TRBJ1-2; D remains unclear. Trimming took 5 bases from V and 0 from J, leaving 7 bases between them. CDR1 is SEHNR, CDR2 FQNEAQ, per germline (reference sequence). The CDR3 spans 13 residues. The CDR3 protein is CASSQPTNYGYTF. Here the CDR3 DNA reads TGTGCCAGCAGCCAACCTACTAACTATGGCTACACCTTC.

This clonotype was observed a handful of times. The V call is TRBV5-1, the J call TRBJ2-7; D gene uncertain. Deletions cut 1 base from V and 1 base from J, with 9 bases between. This CDR3 is 14 amino acids long. Germline V CDR1 and CDR2: SGHRS, YFSETQ. The CDR3 here is CASSLNSESYEQYF. The CDR3 DNA is TGCGCCAGCAGCTTGAACAGCGAATCCTACGAGCAGTACTTC.

The chain recombines TRBV29-1 with TRBJ2-5, with D possibly being TRBD1 (5 bases). Germline V CDR1 and CDR2: SQVTM, ANQGSEA. The CDR3 is made up of 14 amino acids. V was pared by 8 bases and J by 4 bases, with 20 bases between. CDR3 amino acids: CSHSTDRFGETQYF. CDR3 nucleotides: TGCAGCCATTCGACAGACCGGTTCGGAGAGACCCAGTACTTC.